This T cell receptor (beta chain) stems from a study of neurological immune-mediated disorders. The study's findings and limits: Sharing of CDR3 amino acid sequences among expanded clones across subjects was absent, suggesting private repertoires in all groups.

This clonotype was observed at least ten times. What it binds is unknown. As to time point: longitudinal time-point 3. The V and J ends lost 6 bases and 1 base, in that order; junction bases with no gene match: 4. This CDR3 has 14 amino acids. Germline V gene sequence: CDR1 MDHEN, CDR2 SYDVKM. TCRdb reprocessed the 5' RACE reads with MiXCR, giving one entry per CDR3 protein. The sample records approximately 84,000 distinct CDR3 sequences, roughly 4.3% being singletons. This chain connects TRBV28 to TRBJ1-1; 8 nucleotides line up with TRBD1. The specimen was PBMCs. The receptor was isolated from a woman aged 60-75 years with multiple sclerosis. DNA for the CDR3: TGTGCCAGCAGACGACAGGGGAGGAACACTGAAGCTTTCTTT. Its translation: CASRRQGRNTEAFF.